This TCR beta chain was recorded in a study of OX40 agonist ivuxolimab in advanced cancers. CDR3 length equals 15 residues. Germline V gives CDR1 SEHNR, CDR2 FQNEAQ (reference sequence). On this clone: The junction shows a germline mismatch at one end, possibly a read error.

Data came from immunoSEQ multiplex PCR; TCRdb stores just in-frame clones and leaves some out. The sample yields some 30,000 clones, 74% seen once. This specimen was CD4+ or CD8+ T cells sorted from blood, taken in a trial of the OX40 agonist ivuxolimab. The sequence came from an adult with an advanced solid tumor such as melanoma, head and neck, liver or kidney cancer. The chain links TRBV7-9 to TRBJ1-1; D perhaps matches TRBD1 (6 bases). As DNA, the CDR3 is TGTGCCAGCAGCTTAGACCGGTGGGGAAGGCCTAAGGGGGACTTT. As protein: CASSLDRWGRPKGDF.